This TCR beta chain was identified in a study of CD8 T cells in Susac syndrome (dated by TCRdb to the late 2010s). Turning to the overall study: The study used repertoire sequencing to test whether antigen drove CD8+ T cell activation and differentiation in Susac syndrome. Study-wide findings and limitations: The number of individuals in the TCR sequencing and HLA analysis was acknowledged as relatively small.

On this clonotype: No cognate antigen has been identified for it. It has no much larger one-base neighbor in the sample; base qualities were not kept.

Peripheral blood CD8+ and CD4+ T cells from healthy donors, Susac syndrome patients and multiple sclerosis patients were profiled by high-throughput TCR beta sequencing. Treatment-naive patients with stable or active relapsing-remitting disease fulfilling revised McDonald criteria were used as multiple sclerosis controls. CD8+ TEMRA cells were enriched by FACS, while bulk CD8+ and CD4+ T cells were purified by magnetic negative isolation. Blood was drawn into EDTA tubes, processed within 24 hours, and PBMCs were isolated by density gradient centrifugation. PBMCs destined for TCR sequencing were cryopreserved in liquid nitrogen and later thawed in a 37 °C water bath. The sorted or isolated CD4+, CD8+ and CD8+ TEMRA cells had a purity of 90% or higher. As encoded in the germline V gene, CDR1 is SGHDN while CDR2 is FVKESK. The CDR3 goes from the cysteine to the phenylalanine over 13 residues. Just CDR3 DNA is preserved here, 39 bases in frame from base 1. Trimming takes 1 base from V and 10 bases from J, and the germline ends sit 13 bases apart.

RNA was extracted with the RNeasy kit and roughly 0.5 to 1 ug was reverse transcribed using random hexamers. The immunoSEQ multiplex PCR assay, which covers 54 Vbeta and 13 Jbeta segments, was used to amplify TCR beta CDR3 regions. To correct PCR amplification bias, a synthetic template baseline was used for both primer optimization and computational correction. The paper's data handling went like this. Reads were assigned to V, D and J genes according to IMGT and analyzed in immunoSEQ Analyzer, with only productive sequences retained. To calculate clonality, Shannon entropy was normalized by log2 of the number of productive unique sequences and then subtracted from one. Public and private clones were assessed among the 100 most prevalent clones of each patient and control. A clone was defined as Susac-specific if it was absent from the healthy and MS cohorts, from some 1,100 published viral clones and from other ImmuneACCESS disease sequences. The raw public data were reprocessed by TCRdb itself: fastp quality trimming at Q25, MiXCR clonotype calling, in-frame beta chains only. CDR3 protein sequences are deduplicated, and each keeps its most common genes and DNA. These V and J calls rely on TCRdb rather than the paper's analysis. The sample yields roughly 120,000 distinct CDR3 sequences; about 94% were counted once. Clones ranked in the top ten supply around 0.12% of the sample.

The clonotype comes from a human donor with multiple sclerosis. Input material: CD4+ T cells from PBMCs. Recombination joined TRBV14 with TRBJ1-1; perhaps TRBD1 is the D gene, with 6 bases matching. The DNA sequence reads TGTGCCAGCAGCCAAGGACGGGGGGCCCGAGCTTTCTTT. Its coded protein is CASSQGRGARAFF.